This entry lists 10 T cell receptor beta chains sequenced from one sample in a study of T cell responses to AZD1222 COVID-19 vaccine. The method was immunoSEQ multiplex PCR; TCRdb's version includes in-frame clones alone and lacks a portion of them. This sample has over 130,000 clones, with roughly 91% found just once. The sample consisted of peripheral blood, taken on day 0 of AZD1222 vaccination. The receptors here all came from an adult in good health.

The chain links TRBV5-1 to TRBJ1-1; D possibly corresponds to TRBD1 (5 bases). Trimming left V 3 bases short and J 4 bases short, with 13 bases between. CDR1 and CDR2 (germline): SGHRS, YFSETQ. There are 14 residues in the CDR3. The DNA for the CDR3 is TGCGCCAGCAGCTCACAGGCGTCGGGCACTGAAGCTTTCTTT. Translating gives CASSSQASGTEAFF.

The chain recombines TRBV6-5 with TRBJ2-5; no reliable D call. The V and J ends lost 8 bases and 5 bases respectively, with 6 bases between them. Germline CDR1 reads MNHEY; CDR2 reads SVGAGI. This CDR3 is built from 10 residues. The CDR3 here is CASDRETQYF. DNA of the CDR3: TGTGCCAGCGACCGGGAGACCCAGTACTTC.

A single count supports this clone. This chain connects TRBV3-1 (or the pseudogene TRBV3-2) to TRBJ1-5; no clear D. The length of the CDR3 is 15 residues. The germline CDR1 and CDR2 sequences are LGHDT and YNNKEL (reference sequence). V lost 0 bases, J lost 0 bases, and 6 bases lay in between. DNA for the CDR3: TGTGCCAGCAGCCAAGACAGATTTAGCAATCAGCCCCAGCATTTT. Translating gives CASSQDRFSNQPQHF.

The V call is TRBV18, the J call TRBJ2-3; 13 nucleotides line up with TRBD2. The CDR3 has 17 residues. V was pared by 3 bases and J by 2 bases, with 5 bases of the junction left unmatched. The germline gives CDR1 KGHSH, CDR2 LQKENI. CDR3 in amino acids: CASSPPGLAGNTDTQYF. The CDR3 DNA reads as TGTGCCAGCTCACCCCCGGGACTAGCGGGGAACACAGATACGCAGTATTTT.

The rearrangement joins TRBV3-1 (or the pseudogene TRBV3-2) to TRBJ1-2; 11 bases agree with TRBD1. Germline V gene sequence: CDR1 LGHDT, CDR2 YNNKEL (reference sequence). The CDR3 sequence is 20 residues long. The J segment lost 7 bases and the V segment lost 0 bases, leaving 19 bases of the junction unmatched. CDR3: CASSQDSLDRGLRGNRGYTF. In DNA, the CDR3 is TGTGCCAGCAGCCAAGATAGCTTGGACAGGGGGCTTAGGGGAAATCGTGGCTACACCTTC.

V and J are TRBV5-4 and TRBJ2-7; 9 positions match TRBD1. V shed 3 bases and J 2 bases; nucleotides not matched to a gene: 3. There are 14 residues in the CDR3. Germline CDR1 reads SGHNT; CDR2 reads YYREEE (reference sequence). The CDR3 DNA reads TGTGCCAGCAGCTCCGGGACAGGGACCTACGAGCAGTACTTC. Protein product: CASSSGTGTYEQYF.

This clone showed up just once. The chain has TRBV6-2 or TRBV6-3 and TRBJ2-5, with a tentative D call TRBD2 (5 bases). CDR3 size: 13 residues. Trimming stripped 6 bases from V and 7 bases from J, with 15 bases between. Germline values: CDR1 MNHEY, CDR2 SVGEGT. CDR3 sequence reads: CASSSTMYGTQYF. DNA for the CDR3: TGTGCCAGCAGCTCGACTATGTATGGGACCCAGTACTTC.

Worth noting for this clone: One end of the junction is discordant with germline, which a read error may explain. The chain links TRBV7-7 to TRBJ2-5; the match to TRBD1 covers 10 bases. CDR1 and CDR2 (germline): SSHAT, FNYEAQ (reference sequence). This CDR3 is 16 amino acids long. The CDR3 here is CASSQAWDRGRETQYF. The CDR3 DNA reads TGTGCTAGCAGCCAGGCCTGGGACAGGGGCCGAGAGACCCAGTACTTC.

J is TRBJ2-7 and V is TRBV6-1; no firm D call. The CDR3 has 13 residues. Deletions cut 2 bases from V and 1 base from J, with 6 bases between. Germline CDR1 reads MNHNS; CDR2 reads SASEGT. Here the CDR3 reads CASSERNSYEQYF. CDR3 coding DNA: TGTGCCAGCAGTGAACGGAATTCCTACGAGCAGTACTTC.

The rearrangement joins TRBV3-1 (or the pseudogene TRBV3-2) to TRBJ2-7, with TRBD2 matching 8 bases. The length of the CDR3 is 15 residues. V shed 4 bases and J 2 bases; nucleotides not matched to a gene: 7. Germline V gene data show CDR1 as LGHDT and CDR2 as YNNKEL (reference sequence). CDR3 sequence reads: CASSRTGTSPYEQYF. For the CDR3, the DNA is TGTGCCAGCAGCCGGACCGGGACTAGTCCCTACGAGCAGTACTTC.